Sequencing of this TCR beta chain was carried out in a study of B cell selection in AIRE deficiency. Study results and caveats: Of 3657 shared Treg TCRbeta sequences, approximately 31% were healthy-only, 7.5% to 9.5% patient-only. Shorter CDR3s marked shared Treg sequences, biased toward few non-templated insertions.

Conventional CD4 T cells were sorted as CD4+CD127+ cells. With regard to this clone: The antigen remains undetermined.

Germline assignment: CDR1 MDHEN and CDR2 SYDVKM. V lost 6 bases, J lost 8 bases, and 13 bases lay in between. The CDR3 length is 12 residues. The data were produced by immunoSEQ multiplex PCR, yet TCRdb's version contains in-frame clones alone and is incomplete. The sample has tens of thousands of clones; around 95% are singletons. The V and J genes are TRBV28 and TRBJ1-2; D is possibly TRBD1 (6 bases). The material sequenced was CD4+CD127+ conventional T cells sorted from PBMCs. The clonotype was recovered from a human donor in good health. Written as DNA, the CDR3 is TGTGCCAGCAGACAGGGATCTGAGGGCTACACCTTC. Protein: CASRQGSEGYTF.